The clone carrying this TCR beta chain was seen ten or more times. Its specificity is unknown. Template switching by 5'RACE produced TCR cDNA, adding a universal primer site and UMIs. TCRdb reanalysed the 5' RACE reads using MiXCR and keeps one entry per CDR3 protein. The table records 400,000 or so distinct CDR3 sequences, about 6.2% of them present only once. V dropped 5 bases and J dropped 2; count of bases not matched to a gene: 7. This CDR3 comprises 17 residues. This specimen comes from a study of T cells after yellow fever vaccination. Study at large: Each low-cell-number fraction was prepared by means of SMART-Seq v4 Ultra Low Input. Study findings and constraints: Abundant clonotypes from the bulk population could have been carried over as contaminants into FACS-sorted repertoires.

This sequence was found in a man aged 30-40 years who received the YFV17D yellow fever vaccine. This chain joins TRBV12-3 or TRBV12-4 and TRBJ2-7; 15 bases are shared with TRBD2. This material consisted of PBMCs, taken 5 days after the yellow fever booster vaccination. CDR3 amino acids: CASSPRGTSGRTYEQYF. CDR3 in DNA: TGTGCCAGCAGTCCTAGAGGGACTAGCGGGAGGACCTACGAGCAGTACTTC.